Each of the 31 T cell receptor beta chains below was sequenced from the same sample in a study of cytomegalovirus exposure and HLA in healthy donors. The PCR used 60 Vbeta and 13 Jbeta primers. The protocol was immunoSEQ multiplex PCR, while the TCRdb copy is restricted to in-frame clones and leaves out a portion. The data contain roughly 120,000 clones, more than 60% of them singletons. Material for sequencing was PBMCs. The receptors here all came from a woman in her sixties or seventies in good health and CMV-seropositive.

This clone has only one observation. This sequence joins TRBV7-2 and TRBJ2-3, with unresolved D. The CDR3 has 15 residues. The V end lost 1 base, the J end lost 1 base, and 9 bases lay between the germline ends. In germline, CDR1 is SGHTA, CDR2 FQGNSA. CDR3 nucleotide sequence: TGTGCCAGCAGCTTAGGATTCGGAGGCACAGATACGCAGTATTTT. It translates to CASSLGFGGTDTQYF.

This clone came up a few times. The chain has TRBV4-1 and TRBJ2-7, with D possibly matching TRBD2 (5 bases). V lost 3 bases and J lost 6, with 12 bases in between. This CDR3 comprises 13 residues. CDR1 is MGHRA and CDR2 is YSYEKL in the germline V gene. This CDR3 is CASSQGLASEQYF. The CDR3 DNA reads as TGCGCCAGCAGCCAGGGTCTAGCTTCCGAGCAGTACTTC.

V gene TRBV29-1 combines with J gene TRBJ2-3, with TRBD2 matching over 7 bases. The CDR3 loop spans 15 amino acids. Germline CDR1 SQVTM, CDR2 ANQGSEA. The CDR3 protein is CSLTRRAGVQDTQYF. The CDR3, as DNA: TGCAGTCTCACGAGGAGGGCGGGAGTACAAGATACGCAGTATTTT.

The chain links TRBV5-1 to TRBJ1-5, with 9 bases that match TRBD1. This CDR3 is built from 15 residues. Germline-derived CDR1 and CDR2 are SGHRS and YFSETQ. Germline trimming cut 0 bases from V and 9 bases from J; bases unmatched to any gene: 7. This chain's CDR3 is CASSLDRTGARPQHF. The CDR3 DNA reads TGCGCCAGCAGCTTGGACAGGACAGGGGCTCGGCCCCAGCATTTT.

V gene TRBV7-9 combines with J gene TRBJ1-1; 8 nucleotides match TRBD1. This CDR3 is 15 amino acids long. Germline V lookup: CDR1 SEHNR, CDR2 FQNEAQ (reference sequence). Trimming removed 5 bases from V and 0 bases from J; junction bases left unmatched: 5. CDR3 nucleotides: TGTGCCAGCAGCACAGGGGGGACGGTGAACACTGAAGCTTTCTTT. As protein: CASSTGGTVNTEAFF.

The CDR3 nucleotides are TGTGCCAGCAGCCCCCAGGTGAAGGAGACCCAGTACTTC. It is translated as CASSPQVKETQYF. The chain combines TRBV4-2 with TRBJ2-5; D remains ambiguous. V lost 4 bases and J 5 bases, leaving 11 bases between the germline ends. From germline, CDR1 is LGHNA and CDR2 YNFKEQ. The CDR3 extends over 13 amino acids.

V and J are TRBV19 and TRBJ2-7, with a weak D call TRBD2 (6 bases). Trimming shortened V by 4 bases and J by 6 bases, and 16 bases separated the two germline ends. Germline V gene sequence: CDR1 LNHDA, CDR2 SQIVND (reference sequence). The CDR3 is 14 amino acids. The CDR3 region is CASSTQAGPSEQYF. Written as DNA, the CDR3 is TGTGCCAGTAGTACCCAGGCGGGACCCAGCGAGCAGTACTTC.

This clone was observed once. DNA for the CDR3: TGTGCCAGTAATGGGCCATCAGGACAGAGCTCTGGAAACACCATATATTTT. Residues: CASNGPSGQSSGNTIYF. V gene TRBV19 combines with J gene TRBJ1-3; D might be TRBD1 (6 bases). CDR3 length: 17 amino acids. Trimming pared 7 bases from V and 0 bases from J, leaving 19 bases between. The germline gives CDR1 LNHDA, CDR2 SQIVND (reference sequence).

This chain joins TRBV7-3 and TRBJ2-7; D possibly corresponds to TRBD2 (6 bases). V lost 0 bases to trimming and J lost 3 bases, with 6 bases between them. The CDR3 spans 13 residues. Germline V gene sequence: CDR1 SGHTA, CDR2 FQGTGA. This CDR3 reads CASSLTSGYEQYF. The CDR3 region has the DNA TGTGCCAGCAGCTTAACTAGCGGCTACGAGCAGTACTTC.

The rearrangement links TRBV7-2 to TRBJ1-2; no clear D gene. Germline V gives CDR1 SGHTA, CDR2 FQGNSA. The V gene lost 5 bases and the J gene lost 4 bases, with 8 bases spanning the gap. This CDR3 has 12 residues. The CDR3 DNA is TGTGCCAGCAGCCGGGATCTCTATGGCTACACCTTC. Translation: CASSRDLYGYTF.

The chain carries TRBV7-2 and TRBJ2-3; TRBD2 aligns across 7 bases. V shed 3 bases, J shed 0 bases, and the junction held 9 bases outside the gene matches. CDR1 is SGHTA, CDR2 FQGNSA, per germline. The CDR3 loop spans 17 amino acids. The CDR3 bases are TGTGCCAGCAGCTTTCTCTTGGGGGGAGGGAGCACAGATACGCAGTATTTT. It translates to CASSFLLGGGSTDTQYF.

The V gene is TRBV14, the J gene TRBJ2-2; D may be TRBD2 (5 bases). The V end was cut by 0 bases, the J end by 6 bases, with 14 bases between. The CDR3 contains 16 residues. The germline gives CDR1 SGHDN, CDR2 FVKESK. CDR3 loop: CASSQEGRGYPGELFF. CDR3 coding DNA: TGTGCCAGCAGCCAAGAAGGGAGAGGGTACCCCGGGGAGCTGTTTTTT.

This clone was detected a few times. This chain joins TRBV30 and TRBJ2-7; D may be TRBD1 (5 bases). The CDR3 is made up of 12 amino acids. With 6 bases removed from V and 6 bases from J, the gap between germline ends came to 15 bases. In germline, CDR1 is GTSNPN, CDR2 SVGIG (reference sequence). This CDR3 reads CACSDSPGEQYF. The CDR3 DNA follows: TGTGCCTGTTCTGACAGTCCCGGCGAGCAGTACTTC.

About this clone: The identical CDR3 is also encoded by other nucleotide sequences in the sample. The chain links TRBV29-1 to TRBJ1-5; maybe TRBD1 (5 bases). From germline, CDR1 is SQVTM and CDR2 ANQGSEA. V was shortened by 6 bases and J by 0 bases, with 12 bases between the two germline ends. The CDR3 runs 14 residues. This CDR3 is CSVAQGNSNQPQHF. In nucleotides, the CDR3 is TGCAGCGTAGCCCAGGGAAATAGCAATCAGCCCCAGCATTTT.

The chain uses TRBV7-6 and TRBJ2-2; D ambiguous. V was pared by 5 bases and J by 5 bases, with 9 bases between. Germline assignment: CDR1 SGHVS and CDR2 FNYEAQ. The CDR3 sequence is 13 residues long. The CDR3 protein is CASSHSVTGELFF. The CDR3 DNA is TGTGCCAGCAGCCACTCGGTAACCGGGGAGCTGTTTTTT.

The chain joins TRBV9 to TRBJ1-2; TRBD1 agrees at 8 bases. The J segment lost 5 bases and the V segment lost 0 bases, leaving 6 bases of the junction unmatched. This CDR3 is built from 15 residues. From germline, CDR1 is SGDLS and CDR2 YYNGEE. The DNA of the CDR3 is TGTGCCAGCAGCGTAGGGCAGGGGGCTTTGTATGGCTACACCTTC. As protein: CASSVGQGALYGYTF. Drawing the rest from reference TRBV9 and TRBJ1-2, the complete variable domain is DSGVTQTPKHLITATGQRVTLRCSPRSGDLSVYWYQQSLDQGLQFLIQYYNGEERAKGNILERFSAQQFPDLHSELNLSSLELGDSALYFCASSVGQGALYGYTFGSGTRLTVV.

This chain uses TRBV30 with TRBJ1-5; weak D call: TRBD1 (5 bases). V gave up 3 bases and J gave up 4 bases, with 10 bases separating them. Germline V lookup: CDR1 GTSNPN, CDR2 SVGIG (reference sequence). The CDR3 runs to 13 residues. The CDR3 region is CAWSPGFNQPQHF. Written as DNA, the CDR3 is TGTGCCTGGAGCCCAGGGTTTAATCAGCCCCAGCATTTT. The complete variable domain, with remaining parts taken from reference TRBV30 and TRBJ1-5, reads SQTIHQWPATLVQPVGSPLSLECTVEGTSNPNLYWYRQAAGRGLQLLFYSVGIGQISSEVPQNLSASRPQDRQFILSSKKLLLSDSGFYLCAWSPGFNQPQHFGDGTRLSIL.

CDR3 sequence (DNA): TGTGCCAGCAGTGATGGGCCTGGACAGGGGGCTTACTATCAGCCCCAGCATTTT. It specifies CASSDGPGQGAYYQPQHF. This chain joins TRBV5-4 and TRBJ1-5, with TRBD1 matching over 11 bases. The J segment lost 5 bases and the V segment lost 5 bases, leaving 15 bases of the junction unmatched. The CDR3 totals 18 residues. Germline loops: CDR1 SGHNT, CDR2 YYREEE (reference sequence).

J is TRBJ2-7 and V is TRBV7-2; 10 positions match TRBD1. In germline, CDR1 is SGHTA, CDR2 FQGNSA. The CDR3 runs 14 residues. The J segment lost 4 bases and the V segment lost 5 bases, leaving 5 bases of the junction unmatched. The CDR3 nucleotides are TGTGCCAGCAGCCGGGACAGGGGAGGTTACGAGCAGTACTTC. Translation gives CASSRDRGGYEQYF.

A few counts support this clone. The rearrangement uses TRBV19 and TRBJ1-2; D unresolved. V dropped 5 bases and J dropped 5 bases, with 9 bases sitting between them. Per the germline V gene, CDR1 is LNHDA and CDR2 is SQIVND (reference sequence). The CDR3 is made up of 12 amino acids. CDR3 sequence: CASSLSPYGYTF. In DNA form, the CDR3 reads TGTGCCAGTAGTTTGAGCCCGTATGGCTACACCTTC.

This clone was observed a handful of times. V usage is TRBV7-2 and J usage is TRBJ2-1; 8 bases are a match to TRBD1. Germline lookup yields CDR1 SGHTA and CDR2 FQGNSA. Losses at the gene ends were 4 bases for V and 2 bases for J; bases not matched to a gene: 4. The CDR3 is made up of 15 amino acids. The CDR3 reads CASSSDRGTYNEQFF. CDR3 DNA: TGTGCCAGCAGCTCAGACAGGGGAACCTACAATGAGCAGTTCTTC.

The J gene is TRBJ1-3, the V gene TRBV6-6; TRBD1 is a possible D gene (6 bases). V was pared by 5 bases and J by 4 bases, with 15 bases between. Germline loops: CDR1 MNHNY, CDR2 SVGAGI (reference sequence). The CDR3 length is 15 residues. The CDR3 here is CASSPNRASGNTIYF. The CDR3 DNA is TGTGCCAGCAGTCCGAACAGGGCTTCGGGAAACACCATATATTTT.

This clone was found once. The chain's CDR3 is CASSYGQTNTGELFF. The CDR3 DNA reads TGCGCCAGCAGCTACGGACAGACCAACACCGGGGAGCTGTTTTTT. V and J are TRBV10-1 and TRBJ2-2; possible D gene TRBD1, 6 bases. Germline-derived CDR1 and CDR2 are WNHNN and SYGVQD (reference sequence). This CDR3 contains 15 residues. With 6 bases removed from V and 2 bases from J, the gap between germline ends came to 13 bases.

V usage is TRBV4-2 and J usage is TRBJ2-7; 11 nucleotides agree with TRBD2. CDR1 LGHNA and CDR2 YNFKEQ come from the germline V gene. The V segment lost 5 bases and the J segment 3 bases; nucleotides outside the gene matches: 0. CDR3 size: 13 residues. The CDR3 DNA sequence: TGTGCCAGCAGCGGGACTAGCGGCTACGAGCAGTACTTC. It encodes CASSGTSGYEQYF.

The chain combines TRBV6-1 with TRBJ1-6, with TRBD1 identical over 9 bases. CDR1 and CDR2 (germline): MNHNS, SASEGT. The J segment lost 8 bases and the V segment lost 4 bases, leaving 9 bases of the junction unmatched. CDR3 length: 16 residues. CDR3 nucleotides: TGTGCCAGCAGTGCAACAGGGGGCCAAAGATATTCACCCCTCCACTTT. This encodes CASSATGGQRYSPLHF.

The chain joins TRBV7-9 to TRBJ1-2, with 7 bases that match TRBD1. V trimming: 4 bases; J trimming: 6 bases; junction bases outside the gene matches: 5. This CDR3 spans 13 amino acids. In germline, CDR1 is SEHNR, CDR2 FQNEAQ (reference sequence). In DNA form, the CDR3 reads TGTGCCAGCAGCTCCCGGGACAGTGATGGCTACACCTTC. Its translation is CASSSRDSDGYTF. The full variable domain, in which reference TRBV7-9 and TRBJ1-2 provide the parts outside the CDR3, is DTGVSQNPRHKITKRGQNVTFRCDPISEHNRLYWYRQTLGQGPEFLTYFQNEAQLEKSRLLSDRFSAERPKGSFSTLEIQRTEQGDSAMYLCASSSRDSDGYTFGSGTRLTVV.

This rearrangement joins TRBV10-1 to TRBJ1-4, with TRBD1 identical over 12 bases. Germline values: CDR1 WNHNN, CDR2 SYGVQD (reference sequence). The ends lost 3 bases at V and 2 bases at J; junction bases unmatched: 4. This CDR3 contains 17 residues. The CDR3 region is CASSEGTGGATNEKLFF. Here the CDR3 DNA reads TGCGCCAGCAGTGAAGGGACAGGGGGCGCGACTAATGAAAAACTGTTTTTT.

The gene calls are TRBV6-5 and TRBJ2-3, with 14 bases matching TRBD2. CDR3 length: 15 residues. Unmatched junction bases numbered 4, after V lost 5 bases and J lost 6 bases. Looked up from germline, CDR1 is MNHEY and CDR2 is SVGAGI. CDR3 bases: TGTGCCAGCAGTCAGACTAGCGGGAGGGCTGATACGCAGTATTTT. This encodes CASSQTSGRADTQYF.

The V and J genes are TRBV19 and TRBJ1-2; TRBD1 is a possible D gene (6 bases). The CDR3 is 14 residues long. With 6 bases removed from V and 1 base from J, the gap between germline ends came to 12 bases. CDR1 LNHDA and CDR2 SQIVND come from the germline V gene (reference sequence). The CDR3 sequence: CASSKQGHNYGYTF. The CDR3, as DNA: TGTGCCAGTAGCAAACAGGGACATAACTATGGCTACACCTTC.

This clone has a handful of counts. The chain recombines TRBV11-1 with TRBJ1-1; a possible D gene is TRBD1 (5 bases). Germline V gives CDR1 SGHAT, CDR2 FQDESV (reference sequence). V lost 1 base, J lost 1 base, and 16 bases lay in between. The CDR3 has 17 amino acids. The CDR3 bases are TGTGCCAGCAGCTTAGGGTCGGCAGGGAGGAGGAACACTGAAGCTTTCTTT. Translation: CASSLGSAGRRNTEAFF. The complete variable domain, with remaining parts taken from reference TRBV11-1 and TRBJ1-1, reads EAEVAQSPRYKITEKSQAVAFWCDPISGHATLYWYRQILGQGPELLVQFQDESVVDDSQLPKDRFSAERLKGVDSTLKIQPAELGDSAMYLCASSLGSAGRRNTEAFFGQGTRLTVV.

This clone was picked up a small number of times. The rearrangement links TRBV5-5 to TRBJ1-2, with TRBD1 matching 10 bases. The CDR3 runs to 13 residues. The germline CDR1 and CDR2 sequences are SGHKS and YYEKEE (reference sequence). The V segment lost 3 bases and the J segment 4 bases; nucleotides outside the gene matches: 0. CDR3 in amino acids: CASSWTGGYGYTF. The CDR3 DNA reads TGTGCCAGCAGCTGGACAGGGGGCTATGGCTACACCTTC.